The 15 T cell receptor beta chains listed next were all sequenced from one sample in a study of blood T cell repertoires in COVID-19. Only in-frame clones appear in the TCRdb table, and some are missing; sequencing was by immunoSEQ multiplex PCR. The sample lists roughly 300,000 clones, roughly nine tenths occurring once. Input material: PBMCs or T cells enriched from blood (not recorded which). Receptors originate from a woman aged 30 to 39 who had recovered from COVID-19.

The genes are TRBV3-1 (or the pseudogene TRBV3-2) and TRBJ2-5; D perhaps matches TRBD2 (5 bases). The CDR3 spans 14 residues. Looked up from germline, CDR1 is LGHDT and CDR2 is YNNKEL (reference sequence). V was pared by 2 bases and J by 2 bases, with 9 bases between. DNA of the CDR3: TGTGCCAGCAGCCAAAGGCGGGCTCAAGAGACCCAGTACTTC. This gives the protein CASSQRRAQETQYF.

The chain links TRBV6-2 or TRBV6-3 to TRBJ2-7, with D perhaps matching TRBD2 (6 bases). The V gene lost 2 bases and the J gene lost 4 bases, with 9 bases spanning the gap. From germline, CDR1 is MNHEY and CDR2 SVGEGT. This CDR3 is built from 13 residues. The DNA for the CDR3 is TGTGCCAGCAGTTACGAGGAGGGTTACGAGCAGTACTTC. Amino acid sequence: CASSYEEGYEQYF.

The rearrangement uses TRBV18 and TRBJ2-7; 8 positions agree with TRBD1. V shed 4 bases and J 2 bases; nucleotides not matched to a gene: 1. The CDR3 is 13 residues long. Germline lookup yields CDR1 KGHSH and CDR2 LQKENI. Here the CDR3 DNA reads TGTGCCAGCTCACGGGACAGGACCTACGAGCAGTACTTC. Its translation is CASSRDRTYEQYF.

This clone was observed a single time. The V gene is TRBV19, the J gene TRBJ2-3; 9 nucleotides agree with TRBD1. With 6 bases clipped from V and 2 bases from J, the junction kept 3 bases outside the gene matches. Germline CDR1 and CDR2: LNHDA and SQIVND (reference sequence). The CDR3 has 14 amino acids. The CDR3 DNA sequence: TGTGCCAGTAGCCGGGACAGGGTCACAGATACGCAGTATTTT. This translates into CASSRDRVTDTQYF.

V is TRBV19 and J is TRBJ1-4; D may be TRBD1 (5 bases). The CDR3 covers 16 residues. Germline V gene sequence: CDR1 LNHDA, CDR2 SQIVND (reference sequence). With 5 bases removed from V and 0 bases from J, the gap between germline ends came to 13 bases. In DNA, the CDR3 is TGTGCCAGTAGTCTAATGGGAGGGGCAACTAATGAAAAACTGTTTTTT. It is translated as CASSLMGGATNEKLFF.

About this clone itself: At one of its ends the junction is not consistent with the germline gene, which may arise from a read error. In nucleotides, the CDR3 is TGTGCCAGCAGCCCAGCCAACTACGAGCGGTACTTC. Amino acids: CASSPANYERYF. The V and J genes are TRBV11-3 and TRBJ2-7; D remains ambiguous. Germline values: CDR1 SGHNT, CDR2 YENEEA. The CDR3 covers 12 residues.

The chain links TRBV4-1 to TRBJ1-1, with 7 bases matching TRBD1. There are 17 residues in the CDR3. V was pared by 1 base and J by 3 bases, with 11 bases of the junction left unmatched. Germline V gene lookup returns CDR1 MGHRA and CDR2 YSYEKL. The CDR3, as DNA: TGCGCCAGCAGCCAAGGTACAGGGGCCGTCACGGACACTGAAGCTTTCTTT. This sequence encodes CASSQGTGAVTDTEAFF.

The chain combines TRBV3-1 (or the pseudogene TRBV3-2) with TRBJ2-7; possibly TRBD2 for D (6 bases). CDR1 LGHDT and CDR2 YNNKEL come from the germline V gene (reference sequence). The CDR3 has 15 amino acids. V was cut by 1 base and J by 3 bases, with 13 bases left in between. CDR3 nucleotide sequence: TGTGCCAGCAGCCAAGGGGTTAGCGGAAACTACGAGCAGTACTTC. It specifies CASSQGVSGNYEQYF.

This clone came up a few times. The V and J genes are TRBV14 and TRBJ1-2; 8 bases agree with TRBD1. Trimming at V came to 5 bases and at J to 4 bases, leaving 3 bases not matched to a gene. Looked up from germline, CDR1 is SGHDN and CDR2 is FVKESK. The CDR3 is 13 amino acids. The CDR3: CASSVTGGYGYTF. The CDR3 region has the DNA TGTGCCAGCAGCGTTACAGGGGGCTATGGCTACACCTTC.

The V call is TRBV28, the J call TRBJ1-1; tentative D call: TRBD1 (5 bases). The CDR3 runs to 10 residues. Germline V lookup: CDR1 MDHEN, CDR2 SYDVKM. Trimming cost V 10 bases and J 11 bases, with 14 bases left between them. CDR3 bases: TGTGCCACTCAGGGTTTCAGGGCTTTCTTT. It yields the protein CATQGFRAFF.

The V and J genes are TRBV28 and TRBJ1-5; 7 bases align to TRBD1. From germline, CDR1 is MDHEN and CDR2 SYDVKM. J was trimmed by 6 bases and V by 3 bases; bases with no gene match: 2. This CDR3 spans 13 amino acids. CDR3 loop: CASSFRGSQPQHF. Written as DNA, the CDR3 is TGTGCCAGCAGTTTCAGGGGGTCTCAGCCCCAGCATTTT.

The chain is built from TRBV6-5 and TRBJ2-2; a possible D gene is TRBD2 (6 bases). This CDR3 spans 14 amino acids. V was cut by 5 bases and J by 1 base, with 8 bases left in between. Germline CDR1 and CDR2: MNHEY and SVGAGI. The CDR3 region is CASSPSENTGELFF. CDR3 nucleotide sequence: TGTGCCAGCAGTCCTAGCGAGAACACCGGGGAGCTGTTTTTT.

V gene TRBV6-5 combines with J gene TRBJ2-1, with 8 bases matching TRBD2. Trimming cost V 5 bases and J 9 bases; bases outside gene matches: 12. CDR3 length: 15 amino acids. Germline CDR1 is MNHEY and CDR2 is SVGAGI. CDR3 nucleotide sequence: TGTGCCAGCAGTCACCGGACTAGCCGGGGGGGTGAGCAGTTCTTC. Its translation: CASSHRTSRGGEQFF.

For the CDR3, the DNA is TGTGCCAGCAGACCCGGACAAAGCAATGAGCAGTTCTTC. Translating gives CASRPGQSNEQFF. This chain joins TRBV12-3 or TRBV12-4 and TRBJ2-1; possible D gene TRBD1, 5 bases. The CDR3 is made up of 13 amino acids. Trimming cost V 6 bases and J 6 bases, with 12 bases left between them.

The chain uses TRBV6-5 and TRBJ1-1, with a tentative D call TRBD1 (6 bases). The length of the CDR3 is 14 residues. Germline lookup yields CDR1 MNHEY and CDR2 SVGAGI. V was shortened by 2 bases and J by 2 bases, with 9 bases between the two germline ends. Written as DNA, the CDR3 is TGTGCCAGCAGTTACGGACAGACCAACACTGAAGCTTTCTTT. Protein: CASSYGQTNTEAFF.